Presented here are 15 T cell receptor beta chains from one specimen sequenced in a study of cytomegalovirus exposure and HLA in healthy donors. TCRdb's table, derived via immunoSEQ multiplex PCR, lists solely in-frame clones and lacks some. The top ten hold approximately 8.7% of the sample, which has over 110,000 clones, approximately 86% seen once. Sequencing was carried out using PBMCs. These receptors came from a man aged 18 to 35 in good health and CMV-seropositive.

Relative to its sample, this clone is medium-sized. V usage is TRBV2 and J usage is TRBJ2-2; 7 positions agree with TRBD2. V lost 6 bases and J lost 5; bases outside the gene matches: 9. The CDR3 covers 15 residues. Germline CDR1 SNHLY, CDR2 FYNNEI. The CDR3 loop is CASSAGLVPTGELFF. In DNA form, the CDR3 reads TGTGCCAGCAGCGCTGGACTAGTCCCGACCGGGGAGCTGTTTTTT.

The V gene is TRBV15, the J gene TRBJ2-3; 10 nucleotides match TRBD2. V dropped 4 bases and J dropped 3; count of bases not matched to a gene: 7. The CDR3 sequence is 16 residues long. Germline V gene data show CDR1 as LNHNV and CDR2 as YYDKDF (reference sequence). CDR3 amino acids: CATSTTSGGVTDTQYF. The CDR3 DNA is TGTGCCACCAGCACGACCAGCGGGGGGGTGACAGATACGCAGTATTTT.

The V call is TRBV5-1, the J call TRBJ2-1; 7 nucleotides line up with TRBD2. V was pared by 4 bases and J by 5 bases, with 3 bases of the junction left unmatched. Germline CDR1 reads SGHRS; CDR2 reads YFSETQ. This CDR3 region has 13 residues. CDR3 residues: CASSTTSHNEQFF. CDR3 DNA: TGCGCCAGCAGCACGACTAGCCACAATGAGCAGTTCTTC. The complete variable domain, with remaining parts taken from reference TRBV5-1 and TRBJ2-1, reads KAGVTQTPRYLIKTRGQQVTLSCSPISGHRSVSWYQQTPGQGLQFLFEYFSETQRNKGNFPGRFSGRQFSNSRSEMNVSTLELGDSALYLCASSTTSHNEQFFGPGTRLTVL.

The chain recombines TRBV7-9 with TRBJ1-2; 9 nucleotides agree with TRBD1. This CDR3 region has 14 residues. Trimming at V came to 5 bases and at J to 2 bases, leaving 3 bases not matched to a gene. The germline V gene has CDR1 SEHNR and CDR2 FQNEAQ (reference sequence). The CDR3: CASSPQGANYGYTF. CDR3 nucleotides: TGTGCCAGCAGCCCACAGGGGGCGAACTATGGCTACACCTTC.

A single count supports this clone. This chain uses TRBV7-3 with TRBJ2-1; 9 bases are shared with TRBD2. Losses at the gene ends were 2 bases for V and 8 bases for J; bases not matched to a gene: 7. The germline CDR1 and CDR2 sequences are SGHTA and FQGTGA. This CDR3 is built from 15 residues. The chain's CDR3 is CASSLGSGSGDEQFF. In DNA, the CDR3 is TGTGCCAGCAGCTTAGGTAGCGGGAGTGGGGATGAGCAGTTCTTC.

This clone was counted a few times. The CDR3 reads CASSLDRWGEALHGYTF. In DNA, the CDR3 is TGTGCCAGCAGCTTAGATCGGTGGGGGGAGGCCTTACATGGCTACACCTTC. This rearrangement joins TRBV11-3 to TRBJ1-2; possible D gene TRBD1, 5 bases. Per the germline V gene, CDR1 is SGHNT and CDR2 is YENEEA. V was trimmed by 0 bases and J by 6 bases, leaving 20 bases between them. CDR3 size: 17 residues.

V usage is TRBV10-1 and J usage is TRBJ1-5; 8 bases map to TRBD1. This CDR3 is 13 amino acids long. Germline lookup yields CDR1 WNHNN and CDR2 SYGVQD (reference sequence). Trimming removed 5 bases from V and 10 bases from J; junction bases left unmatched: 7. Here the CDR3 reads CASSRVPGGPQHF. For the CDR3, the DNA is TGCGCCAGCAGTAGGGTCCCAGGGGGCCCCCAGCATTTT.

The rearrangement joins TRBV7-9 to TRBJ1-2; D might be TRBD1 (5 bases). The germline V and J ends were trimmed by 5 bases and 6 bases, with 22 bases remaining between them. Germline CDR1 is SEHNR and CDR2 is FQNEAQ (reference sequence). CDR3 length: 16 residues. CDR3 amino acids: CASSMVVGPSRHGYTF. The CDR3 coding sequence is TGTGCCAGCAGCATGGTCGTGGGGCCATCGCGCCATGGCTACACCTTC.

This CDR3 reads CASSPLSRGVYEQYF. The CDR3 nucleotides are TGCGCCAGCAGCCCCCTTTCGCGCGGGGTTTACGAGCAGTACTTC. The chain uses TRBV5-1 and TRBJ2-7, with D perhaps TRBD2 (6 bases). Trimming took 4 bases from V and 4 from J, leaving 18 bases between them. Germline V gene lookup returns CDR1 SGHRS and CDR2 YFSETQ. This CDR3 has 15 amino acids. Based on the CDR3 plus reference TRBV5-1 and TRBJ2-7, the full variable domain is KAGVTQTPRYLIKTRGQQVTLSCSPISGHRSVSWYQQTPGQGLQFLFEYFSETQRNKGNFPGRFSGRQFSNSRSEMNVSTLELGDSALYLCASSPLSRGVYEQYFGPGTRLTVT.

This rearrangement joins TRBV9 to TRBJ2-2, with 8 nucleotides matching TRBD2. V was clipped by 2 bases and J by 4 bases; unmatched bases: 7. The CDR3 extends over 16 amino acids. CDR1 is SGDLS, CDR2 YYNGEE, per germline. CDR3 bases: TGTGCCAGCAGCGTCACCGGGACTAGAGGCACCGGGGAGCTGTTTTTT. It yields the protein CASSVTGTRGTGELFF.

The chain carries TRBV5-1 and TRBJ2-5, with D possibly being TRBD2 (5 bases). Per the germline V gene, CDR1 is SGHRS and CDR2 is YFSETQ. This CDR3 comprises 16 residues. The germline V and J ends were trimmed by 0 bases and 4 bases, with 16 bases remaining between them. The CDR3 DNA is TGCGCCAGCAGCTTGGCGAGTCTAGCCACGGGAGAGACCCAGTACTTC. Its translation is CASSLASLATGETQYF.

This chain joins TRBV15 and TRBJ2-6; tentatively, D is TRBD1 (5 bases). CDR1 LNHNV and CDR2 YYDKDF come from the germline V gene (reference sequence). Deletions cut 11 bases from V and 0 bases from J, with 8 bases between. CDR3 size: 13 residues. DNA of the CDR3: TGTGCCGTCCAGGGCTCTGGGGCCAACGTCCTGACTTTC. This gives the protein CAVQGSGANVLTF.

The CDR3 sequence: CSAPTRDTQYF. The CDR3 coding sequence is TGCAGTGCTCCGACTCGAGATACGCAGTATTTT. The J gene is TRBJ2-3, the V gene TRBV20-1; no firm D call. V was shortened by 5 bases and J by 5 bases, with 8 bases between the two germline ends. The CDR3 covers 11 residues. CDR1 and CDR2 (germline): DFQATT, SNEGSKA (reference sequence).

This clone is medium-sized in the sample. This same CDR3 is encoded by further DNA sequences in the sample. The chain is built from TRBV20-1 and TRBJ1-3; no firm D call. The CDR3 contains 11 residues. Trimming pared 6 bases from V and 2 bases from J, leaving 5 bases between. Germline V lookup: CDR1 DFQATT, CDR2 SNEGSKA (reference sequence). This CDR3 reads CSARTGNTIYF. CDR3 coding DNA: TGCAGTGCGAGGACTGGAAACACCATATATTTT.

The V and J genes are TRBV19 and TRBJ2-1; TRBD1 is a possible D gene (6 bases). This CDR3 has 12 amino acids. The V gene lost 5 bases and the J gene lost 7 bases, with 9 bases spanning the gap. Germline V lookup: CDR1 LNHDA, CDR2 SQIVND (reference sequence). CDR3 DNA: TGTGCCAGTAGTCCGCAGGGGAATGAGCAGTTCTTC. This encodes CASSPQGNEQFF.